This entry is about one T cell receptor beta chain. TCRdb keeps only in-frame clones here, not all; method: immunoSEQ multiplex PCR. The repertoire includes about 180,000 clones, about 80% of them detected once, and roughly 7% sits in the top ten. The V segment lost 0 bases and the J segment 5 bases; nucleotides outside the gene matches: 4. Per the germline V gene, CDR1 is KGHSH and CDR2 is LQKENI. The CDR3 totals 16 residues. The sample originates from a study of blood T cell repertoires in COVID-19. The wider study: PBMCs, B-cell-depleted T cells, or T cells provided the cDNA or gDNA that made up the material.

Sequenced input: peripheral blood. This clonotype originated in a human donor in a cohort sampled during active COVID-19. V gene TRBV18 combines with J gene TRBJ1-2; 12 bases agree with TRBD1. The CDR3, as DNA: TGTGCCAGCTCACCACCGGGACAGGGGGCTGGGTATGGCTACACCTTC. Translating it yields CASSPPGQGAGYGYTF.